What follows describes a single T cell receptor beta chain. Its specificity is not known. This entry is derived from a study of regulatory T cells in long-lasting Graves disease. The CDR3 consists of 15 residues. Germline CDR1 is LGHDT and CDR2 is YNNKEL (reference sequence). Germline trimming cut 1 base from V and 6 bases from J; bases unmatched to any gene: 4. The time point was: persistent/refractory GD, antithyroid drugs over 5 years with positive TRAb. PBMC-extracted RNA yielded the TCR library. The authors diagnosed Graves' disease using American Thyroid Association guidelines. Overall study results and limits: Patients with persistent disease showed a bias toward TRBV28, TRBJ1-2 and TRBJ2-5. The researchers studied only peripheral blood, not thyroid tissue.

Combining iRepertoire HTBI primers with Arm-PCR of CDR3 regions, the authors built TCR beta libraries. TCRdb reprocessed the multiplex PCR reads via MiXCR and lists one record per CDR3 protein. The data show hundreds of thousands of distinct CDR3 sequences, less than 25% seen once. The chain combines TRBV3-1 with TRBJ2-7; TRBD2 aligns across 12 bases. The source is a female donor with Graves disease. Material: peripheral blood mononuclear cells (PBMCs), obtained when the disease was refractory, from a patient treated with antithyroid drugs. As DNA, the CDR3 is TGTGCCAGCAGCCAAGGACTAGCGGGAGTCGGCGAGCAGTACTTC. Amino acid sequence: CASSQGLAGVGEQYF.